Following are 5 T cell receptor beta chains from one sample sequenced in a study of T cells in Graves' hyperthyroidism and ophthalmopathy. There were TCR beta CDR3 regions amplified from RNA transcripts. HTBI primers drove first-round RT-PCR of the TCR CDR3. TCRdb redid the calling of the multiplex PCR reads with MiXCR, one entry per CDR3 protein. The sample carries around 690,000 distinct CDR3 sequences, 15% to 20% recorded once. What was sequenced was blood. Source of these receptors: a middle-aged man with Graves' hyperthyroidism.

This clonotype was observed at least ten times. V and J are TRBV12-5 and TRBJ2-7, with 12 bases fitting TRBD1. There are 15 residues in the CDR3. Germline-derived CDR1 and CDR2 are LGHNT and FRNRAP. Germline trimming cut 7 bases from V and 5 bases from J; bases unmatched to any gene: 9. The CDR3 region is CASALGTGGFDEQYF. The CDR3 DNA sequence: TGTGCTAGTGCCCTCGGGACAGGGGGCTTCGACGAGCAGTACTTC. Full variable domain (outside the CDR3, taken from reference TRBV12-5 and TRBJ2-7): DARVTQTPRHKVTEMGQEVTMRCQPILGHNTVFWYRQTMMQGLELLAYFRNRAPLDDSGMPKDRFSAEMPDATLATLKIQPSEPRDSAVYFCASALGTGGFDEQYFGPGTRLTVT.

The sample holds a few counts of this clonotype. The chain has TRBV24-1 and TRBJ2-5; tentative D call: TRBD1 (6 bases). Trimming pared 7 bases from V and 0 bases from J, leaving 20 bases between. Germline CDR1 and CDR2: KGHDR and SFDVKD. The CDR3 is 17 residues long. CDR3 sequence reads: CATRFIRQASDQETQYF. DNA for the CDR3: TGTGCCACCAGATTCATTCGACAGGCATCGGACCAAGAGACCCAGTACTTC.

This clonotype has a handful of counts. V gene TRBV7-9 combines with J gene TRBJ2-1; a possible D gene is TRBD1 (6 bases). V was trimmed by 2 bases and J by 1 base, leaving 12 bases between them. The CDR3 covers 16 residues. Germline lookup yields CDR1 SEHNR and CDR2 FQNEAQ (reference sequence). CDR3 nucleotide sequence: TGTGCCAGCAGCTTAATAGGCAGGGGATCCTACAATGAGCAGTTCTTC. Translated: CASSLIGRGSYNEQFF.

This clonotype has just a few counts. The V and J genes are TRBV12-3 or TRBV12-4 and TRBJ1-4; possible D gene TRBD1, 5 bases. The CDR3 is made up of 14 amino acids. V was shortened by 6 bases and J by 4 bases, with 12 bases between the two germline ends. The CDR3 nucleotides read TGTGCCAGCAGGCCGACAGCCCATAATGAAAAACTGTTTTTT. This translates into CASRPTAHNEKLFF.

The V call is TRBV6-1, the J call TRBJ2-1, with 8 bases that match TRBD2. Germline V gene lookup returns CDR1 MNHNS and CDR2 SASEGT. The CDR3 contains 16 residues. V lost 6 bases to trimming and J lost 5 bases; unmatched junction nucleotides: 12. The CDR3 coding sequence is TGTGCCAGCAGCGCACCAAATAGCGGGACTGACAATGAGCAGTTCTTC. This encodes CASSAPNSGTDNEQFF.